This TCR beta chain originates from a study of cytomegalovirus exposure and HLA in healthy donors. The sample holds one count of this clone. Its matching antigen is unknown. Findings and caveats of the study: As confirmed in vitro, a few CMV-associated chains were specific for CMV antigens. Segments of the TCR beta V type were, in most cases, productive about 90% or about 30% of the time in an earlier analysis.

The CDR3 sequence is 14 residues long. V was clipped by 1 base and J by 1 base, with 7 bases between them. The germline gives CDR1 MNHNY, CDR2 SVGAGI (reference sequence). With 60 Vbeta and 13 Jbeta primers, the PCR was carried out. Clones were sequenced by immunoSEQ multiplex PCR, and TCRdb holds only the in-frame ones, with some missing. The repertoire holds approximately 130,000 clones, around 78% seen once, with roughly 6.3% in the top ten. The sequencing sample was made of PBMCs. The V gene is TRBV6-6, the J gene TRBJ1-1, with D uncertain. This TCR was sampled from a woman between 35 and 50 years old in good health and CMV-seronegative. CDR3 region: CASSYFSGNTEAFF. For the CDR3, the DNA is TGTGCCAGCAGTTACTTTTCGGGGAACACTGAAGCTTTCTTT.